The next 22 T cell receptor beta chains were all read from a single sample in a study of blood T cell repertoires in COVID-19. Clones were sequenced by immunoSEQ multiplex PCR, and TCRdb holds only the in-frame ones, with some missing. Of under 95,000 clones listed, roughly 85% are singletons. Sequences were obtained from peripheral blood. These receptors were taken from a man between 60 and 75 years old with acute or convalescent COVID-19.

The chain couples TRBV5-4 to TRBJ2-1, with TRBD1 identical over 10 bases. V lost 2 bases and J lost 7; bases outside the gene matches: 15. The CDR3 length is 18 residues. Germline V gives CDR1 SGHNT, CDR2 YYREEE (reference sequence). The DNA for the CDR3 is TGTGCCAGCAGCTTCCTTCTAACCGGGACAGGGGCTATGAATGAGCAGTTCTTC. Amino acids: CASSFLLTGTGAMNEQFF.

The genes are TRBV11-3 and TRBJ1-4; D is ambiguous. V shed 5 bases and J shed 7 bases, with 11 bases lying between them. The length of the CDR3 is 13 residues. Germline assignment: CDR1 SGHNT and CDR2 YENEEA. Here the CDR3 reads CASSEGGSEKLFF. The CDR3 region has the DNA TGTGCCAGCAGCGAAGGCGGGAGTGAAAAACTGTTTTTT.

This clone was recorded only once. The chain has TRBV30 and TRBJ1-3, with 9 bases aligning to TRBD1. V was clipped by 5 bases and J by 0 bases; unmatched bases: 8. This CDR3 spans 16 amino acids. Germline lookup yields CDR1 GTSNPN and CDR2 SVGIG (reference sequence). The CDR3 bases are TGTGCCTGGGCGGGACAGGGAAGTTCCTCTGGAAACACCATATATTTT. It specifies CAWAGQGSSSGNTIYF.

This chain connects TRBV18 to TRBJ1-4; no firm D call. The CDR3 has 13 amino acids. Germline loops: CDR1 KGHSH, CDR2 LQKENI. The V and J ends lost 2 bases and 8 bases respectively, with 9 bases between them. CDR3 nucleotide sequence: TGTGCCAGCTCACCAGGCGCGGGGGAAAAACTGTTTTTT. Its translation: CASSPGAGEKLFF.

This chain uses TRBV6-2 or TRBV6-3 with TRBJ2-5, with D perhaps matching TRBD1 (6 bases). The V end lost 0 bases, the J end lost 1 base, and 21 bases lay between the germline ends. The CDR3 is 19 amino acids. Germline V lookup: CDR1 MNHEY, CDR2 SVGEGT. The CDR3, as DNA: TGTGCCAGCAGTTACTCGTTCGCCCAGGGGACAACGCTCCAAGAGACCCAGTACTTC. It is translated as CASSYSFAQGTTLQETQYF.

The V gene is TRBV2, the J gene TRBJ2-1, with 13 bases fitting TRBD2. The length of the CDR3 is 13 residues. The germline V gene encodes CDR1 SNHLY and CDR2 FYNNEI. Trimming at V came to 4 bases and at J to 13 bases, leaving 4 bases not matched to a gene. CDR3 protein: CASSGLAGGKQFF. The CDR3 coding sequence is TGTGCCAGCAGTGGACTAGCGGGGGGCAAACAGTTCTTC.

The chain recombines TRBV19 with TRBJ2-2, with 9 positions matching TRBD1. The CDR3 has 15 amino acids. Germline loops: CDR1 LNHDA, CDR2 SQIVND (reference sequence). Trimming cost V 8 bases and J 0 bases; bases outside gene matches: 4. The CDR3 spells CASSTGGTNTGELFF. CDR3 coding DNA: TGTGCCAGTTCGACAGGGGGTACGAACACCGGGGAGCTGTTTTTT.

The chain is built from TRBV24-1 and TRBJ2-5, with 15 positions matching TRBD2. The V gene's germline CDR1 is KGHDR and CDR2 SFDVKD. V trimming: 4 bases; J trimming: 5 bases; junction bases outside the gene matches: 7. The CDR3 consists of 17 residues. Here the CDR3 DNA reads TGTGCCACCAGTGACCCCCGAGGACTAGCGGGGGGGGAGACCCAGTACTTC. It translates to CATSDPRGLAGGETQYF.

This CDR3 is CASSLASLGDRVSPLHF. Here the CDR3 DNA reads TGTGCCAGCAGCTTGGCGAGTCTGGGGGACAGGGTATCACCCCTCCACTTT. The chain uses TRBV7-8 and TRBJ1-6; TRBD1 aligns across 9 bases. Germline CDR1 SGHVS, CDR2 FQNEAQ. Losses at the gene ends were 3 bases for V and 10 bases for J; bases not matched to a gene: 13. The CDR3 spans 17 residues.

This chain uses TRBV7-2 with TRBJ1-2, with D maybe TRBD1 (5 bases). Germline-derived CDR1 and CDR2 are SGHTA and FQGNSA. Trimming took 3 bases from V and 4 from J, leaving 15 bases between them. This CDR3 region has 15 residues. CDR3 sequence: CASSFPTERPYGYTF. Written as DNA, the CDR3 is TGTGCCAGCAGCTTCCCGACAGAGAGGCCCTATGGCTACACCTTC.

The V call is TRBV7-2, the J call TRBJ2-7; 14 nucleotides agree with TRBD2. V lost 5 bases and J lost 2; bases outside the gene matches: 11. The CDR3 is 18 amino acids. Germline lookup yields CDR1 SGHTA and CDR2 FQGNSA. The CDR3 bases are TGTGCCAGCAGCCTGACTAGCGGGGGGGCCCGGGGTCCCTACGAGCAGTACTTC. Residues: CASSLTSGGARGPYEQYF. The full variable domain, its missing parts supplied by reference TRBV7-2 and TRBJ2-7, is GAGVSQSPSNKVTEKGKDVELRCDPISGHTALYWYRQSLGQGLEFLIYFQGNSAPDKSGLPSDRFSAERTGGSVSTLTIQRTQQEDSAVYLCASSLTSGGARGPYEQYFGPGTRLTVT.

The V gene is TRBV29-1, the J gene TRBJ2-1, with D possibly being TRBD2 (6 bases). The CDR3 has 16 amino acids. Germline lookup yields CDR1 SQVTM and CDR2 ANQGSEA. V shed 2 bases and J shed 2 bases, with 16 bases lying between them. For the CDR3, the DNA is TGCAGCGTTGAATTTTGGGGGGAGCTTACCTACAATGAGCAGTTCTTC. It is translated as CSVEFWGELTYNEQFF.

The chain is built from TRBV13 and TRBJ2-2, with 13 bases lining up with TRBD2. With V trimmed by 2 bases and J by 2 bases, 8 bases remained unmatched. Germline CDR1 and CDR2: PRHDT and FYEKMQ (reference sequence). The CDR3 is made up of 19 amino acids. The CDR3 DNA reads TGTGCCAGCAGCTTACTGGAGACTAGCGGGGGGTCCAACACCGGGGAGCTGTTTTTT. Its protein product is CASSLLETSGGSNTGELFF.

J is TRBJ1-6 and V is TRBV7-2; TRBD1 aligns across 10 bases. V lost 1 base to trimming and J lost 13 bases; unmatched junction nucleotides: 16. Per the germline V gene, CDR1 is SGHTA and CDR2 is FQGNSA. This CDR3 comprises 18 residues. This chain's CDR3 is CASSLVGWGTGASVPLHF. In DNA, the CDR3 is TGTGCCAGCAGCTTAGTCGGTTGGGGGACAGGGGCCTCTGTGCCCCTCCACTTT.

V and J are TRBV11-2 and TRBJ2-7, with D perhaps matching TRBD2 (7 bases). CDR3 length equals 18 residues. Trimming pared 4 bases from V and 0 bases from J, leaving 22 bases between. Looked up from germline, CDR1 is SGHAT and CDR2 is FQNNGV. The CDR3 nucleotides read TGTGCCAGCAGCTCCCAATTTGAGGGGGGGATCCTCTCCTACGAGCAGTACTTC. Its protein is CASSSQFEGGILSYEQYF. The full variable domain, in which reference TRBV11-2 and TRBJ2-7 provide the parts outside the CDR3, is EAGVAQSPRYKIIEKRQSVAFWCNPISGHATLYWYQQILGQGPKLLIQFQNNGVVDDSQLPKDRFSAERLKGVDSTLKIQPAKLEDSAVYLCASSSQFEGGILSYEQYFGPGTRLTVT.

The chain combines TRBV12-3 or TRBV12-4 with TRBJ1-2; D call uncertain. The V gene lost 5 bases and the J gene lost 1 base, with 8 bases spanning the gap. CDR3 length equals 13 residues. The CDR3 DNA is TGTGCCAGCAGTATGGGCTATAACTATGGCTACACCTTC. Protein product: CASSMGYNYGYTF.

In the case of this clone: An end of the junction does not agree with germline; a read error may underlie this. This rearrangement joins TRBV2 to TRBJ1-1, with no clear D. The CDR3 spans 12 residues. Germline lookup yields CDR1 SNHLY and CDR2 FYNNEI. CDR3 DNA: TGTGCCAACAGTGCGACAAAGGCTGAAGCTTTCTTT. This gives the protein CANSATKAEAFF.

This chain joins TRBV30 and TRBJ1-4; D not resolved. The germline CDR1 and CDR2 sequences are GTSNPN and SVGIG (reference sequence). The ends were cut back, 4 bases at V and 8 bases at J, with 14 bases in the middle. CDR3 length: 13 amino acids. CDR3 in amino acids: CAWNSMQAEKLFF. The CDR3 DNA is TGTGCCTGGAACTCGATGCAGGCGGAAAAACTGTTTTTT.

In DNA, the CDR3 is TGTGCCATCAGTGAGTCGAGTACAGGGCTTTCTGAAGCTTTCTTT. It is translated as CAISESSTGLSEAFF. The chain employs TRBV10-3 and TRBJ1-1; tentative D call: TRBD1 (6 bases). The CDR3 runs 15 residues. V was pared by 0 bases and J by 6 bases, with 14 bases between. The V gene's germline CDR1 is ENHRY and CDR2 SYGVKD.

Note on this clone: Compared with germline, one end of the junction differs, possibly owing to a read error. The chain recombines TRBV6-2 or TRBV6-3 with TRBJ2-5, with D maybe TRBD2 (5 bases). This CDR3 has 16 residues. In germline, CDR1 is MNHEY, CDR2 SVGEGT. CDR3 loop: CASNYGIGLYQETQYF. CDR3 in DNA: TGTGCCAGCAATTACGGAATCGGACTGTACCAAGAGACCCAGTACTTC.

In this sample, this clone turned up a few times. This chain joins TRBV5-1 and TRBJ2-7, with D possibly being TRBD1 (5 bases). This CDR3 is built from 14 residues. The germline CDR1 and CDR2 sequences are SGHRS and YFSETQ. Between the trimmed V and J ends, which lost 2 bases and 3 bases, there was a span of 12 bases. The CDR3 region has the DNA TGCGCCAGCAGCTTTGGACAACCCAGCTACGAGCAGTACTTC. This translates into CASSFGQPSYEQYF.

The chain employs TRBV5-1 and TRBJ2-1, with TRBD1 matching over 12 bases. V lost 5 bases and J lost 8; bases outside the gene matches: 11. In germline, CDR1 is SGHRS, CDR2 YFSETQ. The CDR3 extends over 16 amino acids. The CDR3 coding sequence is TGCGCCAGCAGGAAGGGGACAGGGGGCAATATGTATGAGCAGTTCTTC. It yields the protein CASRKGTGGNMYEQFF.